The 29 T cell receptor beta chains presented below share a single source sample, sequenced in a study of cytomegalovirus exposure and HLA in healthy donors. PCR involved 60 Vbeta and 13 Jbeta primers. This table comes from immunoSEQ multiplex PCR, and its TCRdb copy is limited to in-frame clones, with some not included. The sample carries about 150,000 clones, 65% to 90% recorded once. The sequenced sample was PBMCs. The receptor source for this set is a woman in her forties or fifties in good health and CMV-seropositive.

Regarding this clone: The germline gene is not matched at one end of the junction; a read error may be the cause. The chain links TRBV7-7 to TRBJ1-5, with TRBD1 matching 8 bases. There are 19 residues in the CDR3. Germline V lookup: CDR1 SSHAT, CDR2 FNYEAQ (reference sequence). CDR3 nucleotides: TGTGCTAGCAGCCTACCCGGACAGGGATGCGAAAATTGCCATCAGCCCCAGCATTTT. This encodes CASSLPGQGCENCHQPQHF.

This rearrangement joins TRBV10-3 to TRBJ2-3; 8 bases line up with TRBD2. Unmatched junction bases numbered 4, after V lost 0 bases and J lost 2 bases. The CDR3 is made up of 16 amino acids. From germline, CDR1 is ENHRY and CDR2 SYGVKD. CDR3 protein: CAISESNGGVTDTQYF. The CDR3 nucleotides are TGTGCCATCAGTGAGTCGAACGGGGGGGTCACAGATACGCAGTATTTT.

The chain links TRBV2 to TRBJ1-1; no definite D call. The CDR3 consists of 14 residues. V dropped 3 bases and J dropped 0 bases, with 8 bases sitting between them. From germline, CDR1 is SNHLY and CDR2 FYNNEI. The CDR3: CASSEAGMNTEAFF. CDR3 DNA: TGTGCCAGCAGTGAGGCAGGAATGAACACTGAAGCTTTCTTT.

The chain has TRBV7-2 and TRBJ1-6, with D perhaps matching TRBD1 (6 bases). The CDR3 length is 15 residues. The V end was cut by 1 base, the J end by 7 bases, with 11 bases between. Per germline, CDR1 SGHTA and CDR2 FQGNSA. The DNA for the CDR3 is TGTGCCAGCAGCTTAGTGGGGGCCGGGAATTCACCCCTCCACTTT. It is translated as CASSLVGAGNSPLHF.

The CDR3 spells CASWHNTGELFF. CDR3 DNA sequence: TGTGCCAGCTGGCACAACACCGGGGAGCTGTTTTTT. The chain carries TRBV6-5 and TRBJ2-2, with no clear D. The CDR3 runs to 12 residues. Trimming removed 8 bases from V and 2 bases from J, with 6 bases in between. CDR1 is MNHEY, CDR2 SVGAGI, per germline.

The V and J genes are TRBV7-2 and TRBJ2-7; 12 bases agree with TRBD1. V shed 5 bases, J shed 5 bases, and the junction held 7 bases outside the gene matches. This CDR3 has 15 residues. Germline values: CDR1 SGHTA, CDR2 FQGNSA. The DNA for the CDR3 is TGTGCCAGCAGCCCCACGGGACAGGGGGCGGACGAGCAGTACTTC. Translating it yields CASSPTGQGADEQYF.

V is TRBV9 and J is TRBJ2-1; 9 bases map to TRBD1. Germline lookup yields CDR1 SGDLS and CDR2 YYNGEE. This CDR3 spans 14 amino acids. V trimming: 4 bases; J trimming: 5 bases; junction bases outside the gene matches: 4. In DNA, the CDR3 is TGTGCCAGCAGCTGGGGACAGGGTAACAATGAGCAGTTCTTC. Protein product: CASSWGQGNNEQFF.

V and J are TRBV28 and TRBJ2-4, with 8 bases that match TRBD2. The CDR3 is made up of 18 amino acids. V lost 6 bases to trimming and J lost 0 bases; unmatched junction nucleotides: 13. The V gene's germline CDR1 is MDHEN and CDR2 SYDVKM. The CDR3 here is CASSYTGVAGLAKNIQYF. CDR3 sequence (DNA): TGTGCCAGCAGCTATACGGGGGTAGCGGGGTTAGCCAAAAACATTCAGTACTTC.

CDR3 bases: TGTGCCAGCAGCTCGCGCGCCGGGACTAGCGGGGTAGGGGGTGAGCAGTTCTTC. Amino acid sequence: CASSSRAGTSGVGGEQFF. The chain recombines TRBV7-6 with TRBJ2-1; 13 bases are shared with TRBD2. The CDR3 covers 18 residues. CDR1 and CDR2 (germline): SGHVS, FNYEAQ. V was clipped by 4 bases and J by 9 bases; unmatched bases: 15. The entire variable domain, with the rest obtained from reference TRBV7-6 and TRBJ2-1, is as follows: GAGVSQSPRYKVTKRGQDVALRCDPISGHVSLYWYRQALGQGPEFLTYFNYEAQQDKSGLPNDRFSAERPEGSISTLTIQRTEQRDSAMYRCASSSRAGTSGVGGEQFFGPGTRLTVL.

The V call is TRBV18, the J call TRBJ1-5; D gene unclear. The germline V and J ends were trimmed by 4 bases and 6 bases, with 10 bases remaining between them. Germline V gene data show CDR1 as KGHSH and CDR2 as LQKENI. This CDR3 has 13 amino acids. The CDR3 here is CASSRERSQPQHF. CDR3 in DNA: TGTGCCAGCTCACGTGAGCGGAGTCAGCCCCAGCATTTT.

The chain employs TRBV6-1 and TRBJ1-2; 10 bases fit TRBD1. V dropped 7 bases and J dropped 4; count of bases not matched to a gene: 6. The CDR3 runs 14 residues. Germline values: CDR1 MNHNS, CDR2 SASEGT. The CDR3 DNA reads as TGTGCCAGCATAGAGGACAGGGGGATCTATGGCTACACCTTC. It specifies CASIEDRGIYGYTF.

The rearrangement uses TRBV2 and TRBJ2-1; tentatively, D is TRBD2 (6 bases). This CDR3 comprises 10 residues. Germline V gives CDR1 SNHLY, CDR2 FYNNEI. With 6 bases removed from V and 15 bases from J, the gap between germline ends came to 12 bases. As DNA, the CDR3 is TGTGCCAGCAGAGGGACTTGGCCGTTCTTC. This translates into CASRGTWPFF. The entire variable domain, with the rest obtained from reference TRBV2 and TRBJ2-1, is as follows: EPEVTQTPSHQVTQMGQEVILRCVPISNHLYFYWYRQILGQKVEFLVSFYNNEISEKSEIFDDQFSVERPDGSNFTLKIRSTKLEDSAMYFCASRGTWPFFGPGTRLTVL.

The chain is built from TRBV9 and TRBJ2-7; possible D gene TRBD2, 5 bases. Germline loops: CDR1 SGDLS, CDR2 YYNGEE. This CDR3 has 15 amino acids. V lost 2 bases, J lost 0 bases, and 12 bases lay in between. The CDR3 sequence is CASSVAGGGSYEQYF. The CDR3 DNA reads TGTGCCAGCAGCGTGGCCGGAGGTGGCTCCTACGAGCAGTACTTC.

To note about this clone: The sample holds other DNA sequences that translate to the same CDR3. The chain uses TRBV6-6 and TRBJ2-1; D ambiguous. CDR1 and CDR2 from the germline V gene are MNHNY and SVGAGI (reference sequence). V was clipped by 5 bases and J by 10 bases, with 9 bases between them. This CDR3 contains 11 residues. The DNA of the CDR3 is TGTGCCAGCAGTCCCGAGTCCGAGCAGTTCTTC. The encoded protein is CASSPESEQFF.

This chain's CDR3 is CASSQDEAGGGANYGYTF. The CDR3 bases are TGCGCCAGCAGCCAAGATGAAGCGGGGGGCGGTGCAAACTATGGCTACACCTTC. V gene TRBV4-1 combines with J gene TRBJ1-2, with D possibly TRBD1 on 6 matching bases. Trimming left V 0 bases short and J 2 bases short, with 19 bases between. The CDR3 is 18 amino acids. Per the germline V gene, CDR1 is MGHRA and CDR2 is YSYEKL.

This rearrangement joins TRBV5-1 to TRBJ2-1; D possibly corresponds to TRBD2 (7 bases). CDR3 length: 15 residues. Trimming stripped 0 bases from V and 6 bases from J, with 13 bases between. Germline V gives CDR1 SGHRS, CDR2 YFSETQ. The CDR3 DNA sequence: TGCGCCAGCAGCTTGGGGGCGGGGGCTTTCAATGAGCAGTTCTTC. It specifies CASSLGAGAFNEQFF.

The chain employs TRBV5-8 and TRBJ1-5, with a possible D match to TRBD1 (5 bases). V lost 5 bases, J lost 0 bases, and 9 bases lay in between. Germline CDR1 reads SGHTS; CDR2 reads YDEGEE. The CDR3 is 14 residues long. The chain's CDR3 is CASRRQNSNQPQHF. DNA for the CDR3: TGTGCCAGCAGACGACAGAATAGCAATCAGCCCCAGCATTTT.

This clone came up once. CDR3 residues: CASSQGRQIPYNEQFF. The DNA of the CDR3 is TGCGCCAGCAGCCAAGGTCGTCAGATCCCCTACAATGAGCAGTTCTTC. The chain has TRBV4-1 and TRBJ2-1, with D unclear. CDR3 length equals 16 residues. V was shortened by 1 base and J by 2 bases, with 12 bases between the two germline ends. The germline V gene has CDR1 MGHRA and CDR2 YSYEKL.

V is TRBV29-1 and J is TRBJ2-1; 10 nucleotides agree with TRBD2. Germline CDR1 and CDR2: SQVTM and ANQGSEA. With 3 bases clipped from V and 2 bases from J, the junction kept 7 bases outside the gene matches. The CDR3 spans 16 residues. DNA for the CDR3: TGCAGCGTTGATTTGGGGAGCGGGGGGGCCTACAATGAGCAGTTCTTC. This encodes CSVDLGSGGAYNEQFF.

The chain joins TRBV6-6 to TRBJ1-1; 7 nucleotides line up with TRBD1. This CDR3 region has 14 residues. CDR1 MNHNY and CDR2 SVGAGI come from the germline V gene (reference sequence). V dropped 5 bases and J dropped 8; count of bases not matched to a gene: 11. CDR3 in DNA: TGTGCCAGCAGTACCCGGGGACAGACTAAGGAAGCTTTCTTT. This gives the protein CASSTRGQTKEAFF.

The chain is built from TRBV7-2 and TRBJ1-5, with D unclear. Germline V lookup: CDR1 SGHTA, CDR2 FQGNSA. This CDR3 spans 15 amino acids. The V end lost 5 bases, the J end lost 0 bases, and 11 bases lay between the germline ends. CDR3 DNA sequence: TGTGCCAGCAGCGCCTCAGTCAATAGCAATCAGCCCCAGCATTTT. Its protein product is CASSASVNSNQPQHF.

The rearrangement links TRBV6-5 to TRBJ1-6; no definite D call. Per germline, CDR1 MNHEY and CDR2 SVGAGI. The CDR3 length is 16 residues. Trimming took off 2 bases at V and 7 bases at J, with 15 bases between the two ends. The CDR3 protein is CASSYARRGRNSPLHF. The CDR3, as DNA: TGTGCCAGCAGTTACGCCCGTCGAGGGAGGAATTCACCCCTCCACTTT.

This clone appeared a few times. Here the CDR3 DNA reads TGTGCCAGCAGCCAAGTGGAGGGGCAGTGGAACTATGGCTACACCTTC. Translated: CASSQVEGQWNYGYTF. The J gene is TRBJ1-2, the V gene TRBV14, with D perhaps matching TRBD1 (5 bases). The CDR3 totals 16 residues. Germline V CDR1 and CDR2: SGHDN, FVKESK. Trimming left V 1 base short and J 2 bases short, with 14 bases between.

The chain uses TRBV30 and TRBJ1-4; 7 positions agree with TRBD1. Germline V gives CDR1 GTSNPN, CDR2 SVGIG (reference sequence). J was trimmed by 4 bases and V by 8 bases; bases with no gene match: 7. CDR3 length equals 13 residues. CDR3 bases: TGTGCCACCAGACAGGGCTTTAATGAAAAACTGTTTTTT. Its translation: CATRQGFNEKLFF. The whole variable domain, remainder taken from reference TRBV30 and TRBJ1-4, is SQTIHQWPATLVQPVGSPLSLECTVEGTSNPNLYWYRQAAGRGLQLLFYSVGIGQISSEVPQNLSASRPQDRQFILSSKKLLLSDSGFYLCATRQGFNEKLFFGSGTQLSVL.

This clone appeared a single time. This chain links TRBV29-1 with TRBJ2-1; 8 bases align to TRBD2. Germline CDR1 SQVTM, CDR2 ANQGSEA. This CDR3 comprises 16 residues. The V and J ends lost 7 bases and 1 base, in that order; junction bases with no gene match: 12. The CDR3 bases are TGCAGCGCCGGGGGAGCGGCGGGGGGATCCTACAATGAGCAGTTCTTC. Translation: CSAGGAAGGSYNEQFF.

This chain uses TRBV4-1 with TRBJ1-1; tentative D call: TRBD1 (5 bases). The CDR3 extends over 15 amino acids. The germline V gene encodes CDR1 MGHRA and CDR2 YSYEKL. V lost 1 base, J lost 0 bases, and 9 bases lay in between. The CDR3 here is CASSQVQGMNTEAFF. CDR3 coding DNA: TGCGCCAGCAGCCAAGTTCAGGGCATGAACACTGAAGCTTTCTTT.

The rearrangement links TRBV28 to TRBJ1-3; weak D call: TRBD1 (5 bases). The CDR3 length is 16 residues. Trimming pared 5 bases from V and 0 bases from J, leaving 14 bases between. Germline assignment: CDR1 MDHEN and CDR2 SYDVKM. The CDR3 DNA follows: TGTGCCAGCAGTATACAGGCTACCTCCTCTGGAAACACCATATATTTT. The encoded protein is CASSIQATSSGNTIYF.

V is TRBV6-6 and J is TRBJ1-3; 10 bases are shared with TRBD1. J lost 4 bases, V lost 6 bases, and 6 bases had no gene match. The length of the CDR3 is 15 residues. Germline V gene sequence: CDR1 MNHNY, CDR2 SVGAGI (reference sequence). The CDR3: CASRGQGKDGNTIYF. The CDR3 DNA is TGTGCCAGCAGGGGACAGGGGAAGGACGGAAACACCATATATTTT.

The chain recombines TRBV6-5 with TRBJ1-6; D possibly corresponds to TRBD1 (5 bases). The CDR3 extends over 14 amino acids. In germline, CDR1 is MNHEY, CDR2 SVGAGI. The V and J ends lost 4 bases and 9 bases respectively, with 13 bases between them. The CDR3 sequence: CASSSGGVGSPLHF. The DNA of the CDR3 is TGTGCCAGCAGTTCGGGGGGGGTAGGTTCACCCCTCCACTTT.